Following are 11 T cell receptor beta chains from one sample sequenced in a study of blood T cell repertoires in COVID-19. Profiling relied on immunoSEQ multiplex PCR, and the TCRdb table lists in-frame clones only, not all of them. The profile shows about 240,000 clones, approximately 86% of them singletons. Sequencing input: peripheral blood. These TCRs come from a man in his 60s who had recovered from COVID-19.

The V call is TRBV7-2, the J call TRBJ1-2, with TRBD1 as a possible D gene (6 bases). Trimming cost V 5 bases and J 4 bases, with 11 bases left between them. The CDR3 is 13 residues long. CDR1 and CDR2 from the germline V gene are SGHTA and FQGNSA. This CDR3 reads CASSQTGVYGYTF. The DNA for the CDR3 is TGTGCCAGCAGCCAGACAGGAGTCTATGGCTACACCTTC.

The rearrangement uses TRBV5-5 and TRBJ2-7; TRBD2 is a possible D gene (6 bases). CDR1 and CDR2 from the germline V gene are SGHKS and YYEKEE (reference sequence). The CDR3 is made up of 16 amino acids. Trimming shortened V by 0 bases and J by 3 bases, and 16 bases separated the two germline ends. Here the CDR3 DNA reads TGTGCCAGCAGCTTGGATGTGTTGGAGGGAAACTACGAGCAGTACTTC. It yields the protein CASSLDVLEGNYEQYF.

This clone came up many times. The chain has TRBV5-5 and TRBJ1-6, with D tentatively TRBD1 (6 bases). V was pared by 4 bases and J by 8 bases, with 22 bases between. Germline V lookup: CDR1 SGHKS, CDR2 YYEKEE (reference sequence). CDR3 size: 17 residues. DNA of the CDR3: TGTGCCAGCAGCCCCCTATACTTACAGGGTGCGGATTCACCCCTCCACTTT. Its protein is CASSPLYLQGADSPLHF.

The rearrangement joins TRBV21-1 to TRBJ2-1; the DNA was not used to check the table's D call, TRBD2. TRBV21-1 is a known pseudogene. This CDR3 is 16 amino acids long. Here the CDR3 DNA reads TGTGCCAGCAGCAAAGAGGCGGGGGGACCATTCAATGAGCAGTTCTTC. This codes for CASSKEAGGPFNEQFF.

This clone was counted only a few times. The chain is built from TRBV11-2 and TRBJ2-3; 10 positions agree with TRBD1. The CDR3 covers 14 residues. Germline V lookup: CDR1 SGHAT, CDR2 FQNNGV. Trimming at V came to 5 bases and at J to 7 bases, leaving 6 bases not matched to a gene. The CDR3 protein is CASSPRQGANTQYF. CDR3 nucleotide sequence: TGTGCCAGCAGCCCGCGACAGGGGGCAAATACGCAGTATTTT.

The chain combines TRBV2 with TRBJ1-2, with 8 bases lining up with TRBD1. After removal of 6 bases from V and 2 bases from J, the junction contained 8 bases not matched to a gene. The CDR3 length is 15 residues. CDR1 is SNHLY and CDR2 is FYNNEI in the germline V gene. CDR3 sequence reads: CASRGQAVKNYGYTF. The CDR3 DNA is TGTGCCAGCAGGGGACAGGCTGTGAAGAACTATGGCTACACCTTC.

The V gene is TRBV11-3, the J gene TRBJ2-1; possibly TRBD1 for D (5 bases). The germline gives CDR1 SGHNT, CDR2 YENEEA. This CDR3 region has 14 residues. V was trimmed by 2 bases and J by 6 bases, leaving 11 bases between them. CDR3 loop: CASSLFRGSNEQFF. The CDR3, as DNA: TGTGCCAGCAGCTTATTTAGGGGAAGCAATGAGCAGTTCTTC.

This clone was seen a single time. The chain carries TRBV18 and TRBJ1-2; TRBD1 aligns across 12 bases. The junction had 12 bases not matched to a gene; V was cut back by 6 bases and J by 7 bases. There are 16 residues in the CDR3. Germline CDR1 reads KGHSH; CDR2 reads LQKENI. CDR3 nucleotide sequence: TGTGCCAGCTCCCCGGGACAGGGGGCCGCCGGGGGTGGCTACACCTTC. Its translation is CASSPGQGAAGGGYTF.

J is TRBJ2-4 and V is TRBV7-9; D might be TRBD1 (8 bases). From germline, CDR1 is SEHNR and CDR2 FQNEAQ (reference sequence). Between the trimmed V and J ends, which lost 2 bases and 7 bases, there was a span of 12 bases. This CDR3 has 14 residues. CDR3 coding DNA: TGTGCCAGCAGCTTACAACAGGGGGGGAACATTCAGTACTTC. Protein sequence: CASSLQQGGNIQYF.

This chain uses TRBV5-6 with TRBJ2-7, with 8 bases identical to TRBD1. The CDR3 covers 14 residues. Germline assignment: CDR1 SGHDT and CDR2 YYEEEE. The ends lost 1 base at V and 3 bases at J; junction bases unmatched: 3. CDR3 DNA sequence: TGTGCCAGCAGCTTGAGACAGGGGAGCTACGAGCAGTACGTC. Translated, it gives CASSLRQGSYEQYV.

V gene TRBV4-1 combines with J gene TRBJ1-1; tentatively, D is TRBD1 (6 bases). V dropped 1 base and J dropped 3 bases, with 9 bases sitting between them. Germline values: CDR1 MGHRA, CDR2 YSYEKL. This CDR3 contains 14 residues. DNA for the CDR3: TGCGCCAGCAGCCAAGCACAGGGTGACACTGAAGCTTTCTTT. This gives the protein CASSQAQGDTEAFF.